This T cell receptor beta chain is drawn from a study of blood T cell repertoires in COVID-19. Study-level background: The samples span acute and convalescent COVID-19 from the United States, Italy and Spain.

In the original processing: The authors estimated nucleated cell counts from reference gene primer amplification. The repertoire was sequenced with immunoSEQ multiplex PCR; TCRdb's copy has only in-frame clones and lacks some. V and J calls and clone size come straight from that table; D and trimming were deduced from the DNA. The sample lists roughly 360,000 clones; under 85% were seen once. Which cohort a participant joined came from the clinical history participants gave. The CDR3 loop spans 14 amino acids. V shed 2 bases and J shed 1 base, with 8 bases lying between them. From germline, CDR1 is SGHTA and CDR2 FQGTGA.

Input material: PBMCs or T cells enriched from blood (not recorded which). The J gene is TRBJ1-1, the V gene TRBV7-3; the D is unclear. The receptor comes from a woman aged 50 to 60 who had recovered from COVID-19. The CDR3 sequence: CASSLFGQNTEAFF. CDR3 bases: TGTGCCAGCAGCTTATTTGGGCAGAACACTGAAGCTTTCTTT.